The source of this T cell receptor (beta chain) is a study of T-cell memory formation after mild COVID-19. Study-level results: Confirmation was lacking for SARS-CoV-2 specificity of second-wave clones that peaked on day 37. The appearance of some responding clones in pre-infection memory suggested that cross-reactive memory joined.

TCRdb recomputed calls from the 5' RACE reads with MiXCR, one row per CDR3 protein. The sample holds a few hundred thousand distinct CDR3 sequences, about 17% seen once. Of note for this clonotype: The antigen is not known.

The CDR3 is 13 amino acids. CDR1 SGHRS and CDR2 YFSETQ come from the germline V gene. Trimming removed 7 bases at V and 4 bases at J, with 13 bases between. The sample was PBMCs or a T cell subset sorted from them (not recorded which). The chain employs TRBV5-1 and TRBJ2-3, with D perhaps matching TRBD2 (5 bases). The TCR sequence derives from a man aged 18 to 30 who had mild COVID-19 (a few samples of this study predate the infection). Cell type and time point are not known. Written as DNA, the CDR3 is TGCGCCAGCGGGGAGATCAAGGCAGATACGCAGTATTTT. Its protein is CASGEIKADTQYF.